A single sample gave rise to the 28 T cell receptor beta chains below, sequenced in a study of Ad26.COV2.S vaccination and SARS-CoV-2 variants. Treatment given: 19 received Ad26.COV2.S at low or high dose, single or two shots; 5 received placebo; per-sample allocation not given. Samples analyzed were those drawn on day 63 after the first vaccine or placebo injection. Only in-frame clones appear in the TCRdb table, and some are missing; sequencing was by immunoSEQ multiplex PCR. The profile shows just under 250,000 clones, 85% to 90% of them singletons. Sample: peripheral blood, taken in a trial of Ad26.COV2.S vaccine versus placebo. These receptors were taken from a person between 18 and 60 years old who received the Ad26.COV2.S COVID-19 vaccine or a placebo.

The gene calls are TRBV5-1 and TRBJ2-5, with TRBD2 matching over 7 bases. CDR1 SGHRS and CDR2 YFSETQ come from the germline V gene. V lost 4 bases, J lost 2 bases, and 8 bases stayed unmatched. This CDR3 has 15 residues. The CDR3 loop is CASSPLGGGQETQYF. DNA of the CDR3: TGCGCCAGCAGCCCCCTAGGCGGGGGACAAGAGACCCAGTACTTC.

This chain connects TRBV6-2 or TRBV6-3 to TRBJ2-7; 9 bases agree with TRBD2. Germline-derived CDR1 and CDR2 are MNHEY and SVGEGT. With 5 bases clipped from V and 2 bases from J, the junction kept 7 bases outside the gene matches. CDR3 size: 15 residues. The DNA of the CDR3 is TGTGCCAGCAGTCGTAGCGGGAGCTTGGCCTACGAGCAGTACTTC. Its translation: CASSRSGSLAYEQYF.

The V and J genes are TRBV10-3 and TRBJ2-2; D may be TRBD1 or TRBD2 (5 bases each). This CDR3 comprises 15 residues. V was trimmed by 5 bases and J by 5 bases, leaving 15 bases between them. Germline loops: CDR1 ENHRY, CDR2 SYGVKD. The CDR3 DNA reads TGTGCCATCAGTCCGGGGCCCGCGATTACCGGGGAGCTGTTTTTT. Its protein product is CAISPGPAITGELFF.

The chain joins TRBV24-1 to TRBJ1-1; D is undetermined. Trimming removed 4 bases at V and 0 bases at J, with 8 bases between. This CDR3 spans 14 amino acids. CDR1 and CDR2 (germline): KGHDR, SFDVKD. CDR3 amino acids: CATSDSGMNTEAFF. In DNA form, the CDR3 reads TGTGCCACCAGTGACTCCGGTATGAACACTGAAGCTTTCTTT.

J is TRBJ1-1 and V is TRBV9, with a possible D match to TRBD1 (5 bases). Looked up from germline, CDR1 is SGDLS and CDR2 is YYNGEE. CDR3 length equals 16 residues. V was clipped by 3 bases and J by 1 base, with 16 bases between them. This CDR3 reads CASSAGNQVSNTEAFF. The CDR3 coding sequence is TGTGCCAGCAGCGCAGGGAATCAAGTATCGAACACTGAAGCTTTCTTT.

The chain carries TRBV30 and TRBJ2-2; TRBD2 is a possible D gene (5 bases). The CDR3 loop spans 14 amino acids. Germline values: CDR1 GTSNPN, CDR2 SVGIG (reference sequence). Trimming shortened V by 5 bases and J by 2 bases, and 12 bases separated the two germline ends. In nucleotides, the CDR3 is TGTGCCTGGGAGGGCTGGCCCAACACCGGGGAGCTGTTTTTT. Amino acids: CAWEGWPNTGELFF. Complete variable domain (other parts from reference TRBV30 and TRBJ2-2): SQTIHQWPATLVQPVGSPLSLECTVEGTSNPNLYWYRQAAGRGLQLLFYSVGIGQISSEVPQNLSASRPQDRQFILSSKKLLLSDSGFYLCAWEGWPNTGELFFGEGSRLTVL.

This clone appeared a single time. V gene TRBV11-1 combines with J gene TRBJ2-3, with TRBD1 matching 7 bases. V shed 3 bases and J 6 bases; nucleotides not matched to a gene: 9. Germline V gene sequence: CDR1 SGHAT, CDR2 FQDESV (reference sequence). The CDR3 totals 15 residues. The CDR3 loop reads CASSFWGTERDTQYF. DNA for the CDR3: TGTGCCAGCAGCTTTTGGGGGACAGAAAGGGATACGCAGTATTTT.

The chain is built from TRBV4-3 and TRBJ2-6; D not resolved. CDR1 is LGHNA and CDR2 is YSLEER in the germline V gene. This CDR3 comprises 18 residues. V was pared by 4 bases and J by 0 bases, with 16 bases between. The CDR3 nucleotides are TGCGCCAGCAGCCCATTGACGGGTTCCGGCTCTGGGGCCAACGTCCTGACTTTC. Translating it yields CASSPLTGSGSGANVLTF.

The rearrangement links TRBV12-3 or TRBV12-4 to TRBJ1-1; D is perhaps TRBD1 (5 bases). Trimming stripped 5 bases from V and 4 bases from J, with 8 bases between. The CDR3 totals 12 residues. DNA of the CDR3: TGTGCCAGCAGTGGGGGAGGCACTGAAGCTTTCTTT. This translates into CASSGGGTEAFF.

The CDR3 region has the DNA TGTGCCAGCAGCCCACCGGGCTTAATCAATGAGCAGTTCTTC. This encodes CASSPPGLINEQFF. The V gene is TRBV7-9, the J gene TRBJ2-1; D is unresolved. The V end lost 5 bases, the J end lost 6 bases, and 14 bases lay between the germline ends. Germline CDR1 is SEHNR and CDR2 is FQNEAQ (reference sequence). This CDR3 has 14 amino acids.

V usage is TRBV14 and J usage is TRBJ2-3, with a possible D match to TRBD2 (5 bases). Trimming cost V 0 bases and J 1 base, with 8 bases left between them. Germline values: CDR1 SGHDN, CDR2 FVKESK. This CDR3 spans 15 amino acids. CDR3 DNA: TGTGCCAGCAGCCAAGATTTAGCGCGCACAGATACGCAGTATTTT. It specifies CASSQDLARTDTQYF.

The chain has TRBV7-2 and TRBJ2-3; TRBD2 aligns across 10 bases. This CDR3 is built from 16 residues. In germline, CDR1 is SGHTA, CDR2 FQGNSA. J lost 5 bases, V lost 5 bases, and 10 bases had no gene match. The CDR3 DNA follows: TGTGCCAGCAGCACTAGCGGGACACGAAACGGAGATACGCAGTATTTT. Amino acids: CASSTSGTRNGDTQYF.

This rearrangement joins TRBV23-1 to TRBJ1-1; 12 bases are a match to TRBD1. TRBV23-1 is designated an ORF whose function remains uncertain. V shed 3 bases and J 0 bases; nucleotides not matched to a gene: 11. This CDR3 has 19 residues. The DNA for the CDR3 is TGCGCCAGCAGTCATCGTCCCGGGACAGGGGGCGGTATGAACACTGAAGCTTTCTTT. Translated, it gives CASSHRPGTGGGMNTEAFF.

A single count supports this clone. This chain uses TRBV6-5 with TRBJ1-4; TRBD1 matches 11 bases. Germline loops: CDR1 MNHEY, CDR2 SVGAGI. The CDR3 is made up of 14 amino acids. The trim removed 4 bases at V and 8 bases at J, leaving 3 bases unmatched. For the CDR3, the DNA is TGTGCCAGCAGTTTTCGGGACAGGGGGGAAAAACTGTTTTTT. Residues: CASSFRDRGEKLFF.

The J gene is TRBJ2-2, the V gene TRBV19; 7 nucleotides line up with TRBD1. Germline V gene sequence: CDR1 LNHDA, CDR2 SQIVND (reference sequence). With V trimmed by 4 bases and J by 6 bases, 2 bases remained unmatched. This CDR3 contains 13 residues. The CDR3: CASSTDRAGELFF. For the CDR3, the DNA is TGTGCCAGTAGTACCGACAGGGCCGGGGAGCTGTTTTTT.

V and J are TRBV6-2 or TRBV6-3 and TRBJ2-3, with D possibly TRBD1 on 5 matching bases. CDR1 and CDR2 from the germline V gene are MNHEY and SVGEGT. V was clipped by 4 bases and J by 3 bases, with 17 bases between them. This CDR3 is 16 amino acids long. The CDR3 sequence: CASSWFRGKGTDTQYF. CDR3 coding DNA: TGTGCCAGCAGTTGGTTTCGAGGCAAGGGGACAGATACGCAGTATTTT.

The chain is built from TRBV5-5 and TRBJ1-1; D perhaps matches TRBD1 (5 bases). The CDR3 covers 13 residues. V was clipped by 0 bases and J by 8 bases, with 11 bases between them. Looked up from germline, CDR1 is SGHKS and CDR2 is YYEKEE (reference sequence). CDR3 amino acids: CASSLEGRGEAFF. The CDR3 coding sequence is TGTGCCAGCAGCTTGGAGGGGAGAGGGGAAGCTTTCTTT.

This clone was seen at least ten times. The same CDR3 can be traced to other DNA sequences in this sample. This chain connects TRBV29-1 to TRBJ2-2; D possibly uses TRBD1 or TRBD2 (5 bases each). Trimming took 6 bases from V and 0 from J, leaving 8 bases between them. The germline V gene has CDR1 SQVTM and CDR2 ANQGSEA. The CDR3 consists of 13 residues. CDR3 region: CSVGRSNTGELFF. The CDR3, as DNA: TGCAGCGTGGGACGGTCGAACACCGGGGAGCTGTTTTTT.

The chain couples TRBV2 to TRBJ2-7; the D gene is possibly TRBD1 (5 bases). This CDR3 region has 13 residues. Germline V gene data show CDR1 as SNHLY and CDR2 as FYNNEI. V gave up 1 base and J gave up 12 bases, with 16 bases separating them. This chain's CDR3 is CASSEGKSPRGYF. CDR3 coding DNA: TGTGCCAGCAGTGAAGGAAAAAGCCCTAGGGGGTACTTC.

V and J are TRBV30 and TRBJ2-2; no reliable D call. CDR3 length: 13 amino acids. The germline V gene encodes CDR1 GTSNPN and CDR2 SVGIG (reference sequence). The V end was cut by 4 bases, the J end by 0 bases, with 6 bases between. The CDR3 DNA sequence: TGTGCCTGGACTTTCGCGAACACCGGGGAGCTGTTTTTT. Residues: CAWTFANTGELFF.

V gene TRBV6-5 combines with J gene TRBJ1-1, with TRBD1 as a possible D gene (6 bases). Germline CDR1 is MNHEY and CDR2 is SVGAGI. Trimming cost V 0 bases and J 0 bases, with 8 bases left between them. The CDR3 contains 15 residues. Here the CDR3 reads CASSYSGQLNTEAFF. The CDR3 nucleotides read TGTGCCAGCAGTTACTCCGGACAGCTGAACACTGAAGCTTTCTTT.

This CDR3 is CASSLQTPEQYF. Written as DNA, the CDR3 is TGTGCCAGCAGTTTACAGACTCCCGAGCAGTACTTC. The chain recombines TRBV28 with TRBJ2-7; no clear D gene. Per germline, CDR1 MDHEN and CDR2 SYDVKM. The V gene lost 2 bases and the J gene lost 6 bases, with 8 bases spanning the gap. This CDR3 has 12 residues.

V is TRBV5-1 and J is TRBJ2-3; 16 bases fit TRBD2. CDR3 length equals 16 residues. The junction had 3 bases not matched to a gene; V was cut back by 3 bases and J by 5 bases. Per germline, CDR1 SGHRS and CDR2 YFSETQ. CDR3 sequence (DNA): TGCGCCAGCAGCTGGGGACTAGCGGGAGGGGTAGATACGCAGTATTTT. This encodes CASSWGLAGGVDTQYF.

The chain uses TRBV27 and TRBJ2-1; tentatively, D is TRBD1 (5 bases). This CDR3 comprises 12 residues. CDR1 and CDR2 (germline): MNHEY, SMNVEV (reference sequence). The V gene lost 4 bases and the J gene lost 12 bases, with 13 bases spanning the gap. The CDR3 reads CASSSQGVRQFF. The CDR3 region has the DNA TGTGCCAGCAGTTCCCAAGGGGTGAGGCAGTTCTTC.

The CDR3 protein is CASMGGTSWREQFF. In DNA, the CDR3 is TGTGCCAGCATGGGGGGGACTAGCTGGCGTGAGCAGTTCTTC. V and J are TRBV7-9 and TRBJ2-1, with 9 bases matching TRBD2. V gave up 7 bases and J gave up 9 bases; unmatched junction bases: 10. The CDR3 runs 14 residues. Germline CDR1 reads SEHNR; CDR2 reads FQNEAQ (reference sequence).

This chain uses TRBV11-1 with TRBJ2-7; 10 bases line up with TRBD1. J lost 2 bases, V lost 5 bases, and 9 bases had no gene match. The CDR3 is 16 amino acids. The germline V gene has CDR1 SGHAT and CDR2 FQDESV (reference sequence). This chain's CDR3 is CASSPRQGANAYEQYF. In DNA, the CDR3 is TGTGCCAGCAGCCCAAGACAGGGGGCGAATGCCTACGAGCAGTACTTC.

The chain carries TRBV27 and TRBJ2-7, with 10 positions matching TRBD2. This CDR3 contains 15 residues. V dropped 0 bases and J dropped 6; count of bases not matched to a gene: 5. From germline, CDR1 is MNHEY and CDR2 SMNVEV (reference sequence). CDR3 in DNA: TGTGCCAGCAGTTTATCGCTAGCGGGAGTGTCCGAGCAGTACTTC. Translation gives CASSLSLAGVSEQYF.

This rearrangement joins TRBV28 to TRBJ1-1; D uncertain. This CDR3 spans 15 amino acids. Trimming removed 3 bases at V and 4 bases at J, with 15 bases between. CDR1 MDHEN and CDR2 SYDVKM come from the germline V gene. CDR3 amino acids: CASSFSRGWVTEAFF. CDR3 DNA: TGTGCCAGCAGTTTTAGTCGGGGATGGGTCACTGAAGCTTTCTTT.